This TCR beta chain derives from a study of T cell responses to AZD1222 COVID-19 vaccine. Germline V gene lookup returns CDR1 SEHNR and CDR2 FQNEAQ (reference sequence). V lost 4 bases, J lost 6 bases, and 11 bases stayed unmatched. This CDR3 has 15 residues. Assay used: immunoSEQ multiplex PCR; TCRdb lists only in-frame clones, some missing. The sample includes some 170,000 clones, approximately 90% of them seen just once. The sequenced sample was peripheral blood, obtained 28 days after the second dose of the MenACWY control vaccine. The TCR sequence derives from an adult who received the MenACWY meningococcal vaccine as a control. J is TRBJ1-1 and V is TRBV7-9; 7 bases fit TRBD1. CDR3 sequence: CASSSPQGNLPEAFF. For the CDR3, the DNA is TGTGCCAGCAGCTCGCCACAGGGGAATCTCCCTGAAGCTTTCTTT.